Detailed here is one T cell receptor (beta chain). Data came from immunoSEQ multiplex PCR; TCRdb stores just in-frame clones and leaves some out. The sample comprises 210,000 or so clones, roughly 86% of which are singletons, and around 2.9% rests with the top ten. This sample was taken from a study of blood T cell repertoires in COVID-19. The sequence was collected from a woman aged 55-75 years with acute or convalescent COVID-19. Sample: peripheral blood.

This CDR3 is CAWSVLRLDRAHEQYF. CDR3 bases: TGTGCCTGGAGTGTATTACGACTTGACAGGGCCCACGAGCAGTACTTC. The chain recombines TRBV30 with TRBJ2-7, with TRBD1 matching over 7 bases. CDR3 size: 16 residues. Germline V gives CDR1 GTSNPN, CDR2 SVGIG (reference sequence). V lost 0 bases to trimming and J lost 5 bases; unmatched junction nucleotides: 13.